These 15 T cell receptor beta chains came from one sample sequenced in a study of T cell repertoires in cytomegalovirus infection. TCRdb re-called the reads with MiXCR, one entry per CDR3 protein. Among some 20,000 distinct CDR3 sequences listed, 35% to 45% were seen once. Their antigens are not known. This specimen consisted of CD8+ T cells from cultured PBMCs, obtained from culture after CMV antigen stimulation. All receptors derive from a human donor in good health (CMV status not recorded). Some clones in this sample may be carry-over from other donors' samples.

This clonotype was seen ten or more times. The chain carries TRBV27 and TRBJ2-3; D not resolved. V dropped 5 bases and J dropped 2 bases, with 11 bases sitting between them. CDR3 length: 14 residues. Per germline, CDR1 MNHEY and CDR2 SMNVEV (reference sequence). The CDR3 DNA follows: TGTGCCAGCAGTCCTCAGTCCCCCACAGATACGCAGTATTTT. The encoded protein is CASSPQSPTDTQYF.

This clonotype was found a few times. The gene calls are TRBV12-5 and TRBJ1-2; D is undetermined. The CDR3 is 13 residues long. The germline V gene has CDR1 LGHNT and CDR2 FRNRAP. Trimming removed 4 bases from V and 8 bases from J, with 14 bases in between. CDR3 DNA sequence: TGTGCTAGTGGTTCCCCGGACCCTGTGGGCTACACCTTC. This codes for CASGSPDPVGYTF.

The V call is TRBV7-6, the J call TRBJ2-5; D not certain. Germline V lookup: CDR1 SGHVS, CDR2 FNYEAQ. This CDR3 spans 14 amino acids. Trimming took 7 bases from V and 5 from J, leaving 17 bases between them. This CDR3 is CASIPPLQRETQYF. The CDR3 nucleotides are TGTGCCAGCATCCCCCCCCTTCAAAGGGAGACCCAGTACTTC.

This clonotype was seen many times. This sequence joins TRBV4-2 and TRBJ2-4; D remains unclear. Germline-derived CDR1 and CDR2 are LGHNA and YNFKEQ. This CDR3 is 12 amino acids long. V shed 0 bases and J shed 7 bases, with 4 bases lying between them. The CDR3 bases are TGTGCCAGCAGCCAAGATGGGAACATTCAGTACTTC. Protein product: CASSQDGNIQYF.

The chain recombines TRBV7-9 with TRBJ1-1; the D gene is possibly TRBD1 (6 bases). The CDR3 runs 15 residues. Germline loops: CDR1 SEHNR, CDR2 FQNEAQ (reference sequence). Trimming cost V 5 bases and J 1 base, with 14 bases left between them. The CDR3 region has the DNA TGTGCCAGCAGCCCCGTACAGGGCCGGAACACTGAAGCTTTCTTT. Amino acids: CASSPVQGRNTEAFF.

In this sample, this clonotype turned up a few times. The chain couples TRBV2 to TRBJ1-2; perhaps TRBD1 as D (6 bases). The CDR3 is 14 amino acids. The V and J ends lost 1 base and 7 bases respectively, with 13 bases between them. Per germline, CDR1 SNHLY and CDR2 FYNNEI. DNA of the CDR3: TGTGCCAGCAGTGAAGAAACAGGGTATGGTGGCTACACCTTC. It translates to CASSEETGYGGYTF.

The V and J genes are TRBV7-9 and TRBJ1-1; D call uncertain. The CDR3 is 16 residues long. V was pared by 0 bases and J by 2 bases, with 13 bases between. Germline CDR1 SEHNR, CDR2 FQNEAQ (reference sequence). CDR3 DNA: TGTGCCAGCAGCTTAGCGCAATGGGCTCCCAACACTGAAGCTTTCTTT. This encodes CASSLAQWAPNTEAFF.

A few counts support this clonotype. V and J are TRBV7-2 and TRBJ2-3; D is tentatively TRBD1 or TRBD2 (6 bases each). The CDR3 has 15 amino acids. Germline V gives CDR1 SGHTA, CDR2 FQGNSA. Trimming removed 0 bases at V and 4 bases at J, with 11 bases between. Written as DNA, the CDR3 is TGTGCCAGCAGCTTAGCGGGGGGCAGTTCAGATACGCAGTATTTT. Its protein is CASSLAGGSSDTQYF.

This clonotype has ten or more counts. This chain joins TRBV7-2 and TRBJ2-3; D may be TRBD1 or TRBD2 (5 bases each). The CDR3 runs to 17 residues. Germline V lookup: CDR1 SGHTA, CDR2 FQGNSA. V lost 2 bases, J lost 3 bases, and 18 bases lay in between. This CDR3 is CASSLRSGTARTDTQYF. CDR3 DNA sequence: TGTGCCAGCAGCTTAAGATCCGGGACGGCCAGGACAGATACGCAGTATTTT.

V is TRBV19 and J is TRBJ2-2; 7 nucleotides agree with TRBD2. V gave up 2 bases and J gave up 6 bases; unmatched junction bases: 6. In germline, CDR1 is LNHDA, CDR2 SQIVND (reference sequence). The CDR3 sequence is 15 residues long. CDR3 in amino acids: CASSIRLAGPGELFF. In nucleotides, the CDR3 is TGTGCCAGTAGTATACGACTAGCCGGGCCCGGGGAGCTGTTTTTT.

This clonotype was seen at least ten times. The chain has TRBV6-1 and TRBJ2-7; maybe TRBD1 (5 bases). The germline V and J ends were trimmed by 1 base and 2 bases, with 21 bases remaining between them. The CDR3 runs 18 residues. Germline assignment: CDR1 MNHNS and CDR2 SASEGT. The CDR3 spells CASSEVLYARTPTYEQYF. CDR3 coding DNA: TGTGCCAGCAGTGAAGTTTTATATGCTCGGACACCCACCTACGAGCAGTACTTC.

J is TRBJ2-7 and V is TRBV27; D may be TRBD2 (5 bases). V was clipped by 3 bases and J by 0 bases, with 12 bases between them. Per germline, CDR1 MNHEY and CDR2 SMNVEV (reference sequence). CDR3 length equals 15 residues. CDR3 coding DNA: TGTGCCAGCAGTTTGCAAGCCGGGATCTCCTACGAGCAGTACTTC. It translates to CASSLQAGISYEQYF.

V gene TRBV12-3 or TRBV12-4 combines with J gene TRBJ1-1; 7 nucleotides align to TRBD1. The V segment lost 3 bases and the J segment 1 base; nucleotides outside the gene matches: 11. This CDR3 spans 17 amino acids. CDR3 loop: CASSFARHRGQNTEAFF. The CDR3, as DNA: TGTGCCAGCAGTTTTGCCCGACACAGGGGACAGAACACTGAAGCTTTCTTT.

In this sample, this clonotype turned up many times. Relative to the germline gene, one junction end is altered; a read error may explain this. The chain uses TRBV6-2 or TRBV6-3 and TRBJ2-1; 7 bases map to TRBD2. Germline V gene sequence: CDR1 MNHEY, CDR2 SVGEGT. This CDR3 comprises 13 residues. CDR3 DNA: TGTGCCAGCAGTTCCCTTTCGCGGGAGTATCAGCCCTTC. It translates to CASSSLSREYQPF.

This clonotype was recorded a few times. The rearrangement joins TRBV27 to TRBJ1-2; D not certain. The CDR3 length is 14 residues. The V end lost 6 bases, the J end lost 4 bases, and 15 bases lay between the germline ends. The V gene's germline CDR1 is MNHEY and CDR2 SMNVEV (reference sequence). The CDR3, as DNA: TGTGCCAGCAGCGGATCCGTCCAGCGCTATGGCTACACCTTC. Residues: CASSGSVQRYGYTF.